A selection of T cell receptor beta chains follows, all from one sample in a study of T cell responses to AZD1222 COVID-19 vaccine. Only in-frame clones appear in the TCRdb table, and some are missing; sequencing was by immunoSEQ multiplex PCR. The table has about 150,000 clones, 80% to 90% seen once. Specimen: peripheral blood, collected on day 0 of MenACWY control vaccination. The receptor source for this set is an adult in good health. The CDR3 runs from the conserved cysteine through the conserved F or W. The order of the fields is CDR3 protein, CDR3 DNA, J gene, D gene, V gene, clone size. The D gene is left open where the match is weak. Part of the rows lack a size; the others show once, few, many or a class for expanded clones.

CDR3 protein: CASSLYGNSNQPQHF
CDR3 DNA: TGTGCCAGCAGCTTGTATGGGAATAGCAATCAGCCCCAGCATTTT
J gene: TRBJ1-5
D gene: NA
V gene: TRBV5-6
clone size: once

CDR3 protein: CASRTGDTGELFF
CDR3 DNA: TGCGCCAGCAGGACAGGGGACACCGGGGAGCTGTTTTTT
J gene: TRBJ2-2
D gene: TRBD1
V gene: TRBV5-1
clone size: NA

CDR3 protein: CSVEDPSGTNF
CDR3 DNA: TGCAGCGTTGAAGATCCTAGCGGTACCAACTTC
J gene: TRBJ2-7
D gene: TRBD2
V gene: TRBV29-1
clone size: NA

CDR3 protein: CSAIGPGGGYGYTF
CDR3 DNA: TGCAGCGCAATCGGACCCGGGGGCGGCTATGGCTACACCTTC
J gene: TRBJ1-2
D gene: NA
V gene: TRBV29-1
clone size: NA

CDR3 protein: CASSLVGGASYGYTF
CDR3 DNA: TGTGCCAGCAGCTTGGTGGGGGGCGCAAGCTATGGCTACACCTTC
J gene: TRBJ1-2
D gene: NA
V gene: TRBV5-4
clone size: NA

CDR3 protein: CASSQAPRRREAYEQYF
CDR3 DNA: TGTGCCAGCAGCCAAGCCCCCCGGAGGCGGGAGGCCTACGAGCAGTACTTC
J gene: TRBJ2-7
D gene: TRBD2
V gene: TRBV3-1/TRBV3-2
clone size: few

CDR3 protein: CASSVLADPEGEQFF
CDR3 DNA: TGCGCCAGCAGTGTACTAGCGGACCCCGAGGGTGAGCAGTTCTTC
J gene: TRBJ2-1
D gene: TRBD2
V gene: TRBV10-2
clone size: NA

CDR3 protein: CASSYSAGTGNTIYF
CDR3 DNA: TGTGCCAGCAGTTACTCGGCAGGGACTGGAAACACCATATATTTT
J gene: TRBJ1-3
D gene: NA
V gene: TRBV6-5
clone size: NA

CDR3 protein: CASSPKSTIPAAGELFF
CDR3 DNA: TGTGCCAGCAGCCCCAAGTCGACTATACCCGCCGCCGGGGAGCTGTTTTTT
J gene: TRBJ2-2
D gene: NA
V gene: TRBV7-9
clone size: once

CDR3 protein: CASSPYPRPVSGNTIYF
CDR3 DNA: TGTGCCAGCAGTCCTTACCCCAGACCGGTCTCTGGAAACACCATATATTTT
J gene: TRBJ1-3
D gene: NA
V gene: TRBV27
clone size: NA

CDR3 protein: CAITSGEGSPLHF
CDR3 DNA: TGTGCCATCACCTCGGGGGAGGGTTCACCCCTCCACTTT
J gene: TRBJ1-6
D gene: NA
V gene: TRBV10-3
clone size: once

CDR3 protein: CSASALQTGTKNIQYF
CDR3 DNA: TGCAGTGCTAGTGCCCTACAGACAGGGACCAAAAACATTCAGTACTTC
J gene: TRBJ2-4
D gene: TRBD1
V gene: TRBV20-1
clone size: NA

CDR3 protein: CASSPKQDTEAFF
CDR3 DNA: TGTGCCAGCTCACCTAAACAGGACACTGAAGCTTTCTTT
J gene: TRBJ1-1
D gene: NA
V gene: TRBV18
clone size: NA

CDR3 protein: CASSLGGSSNQPQHF
CDR3 DNA: TGTGCCAGCAGTTTAGGGGGGTCCAGCAATCAGCCCCAGCATTTT
J gene: TRBJ1-5
D gene: NA
V gene: TRBV28
clone size: NA

CDR3 protein: CASSSGATDTQYF
CDR3 DNA: TGTGCCAGCAGCTCGGGTGCCACAGATACGCAGTATTTT
J gene: TRBJ2-3
D gene: NA
V gene: TRBV5-6
clone size: NA

CDR3 protein: CASSTGGAGYTF
CDR3 DNA: TGTGCCAGCAGCACAGGGGGTGCTGGCTACACCTTC
J gene: TRBJ1-2
D gene: TRBD1
V gene: TRBV7-8
clone size: NA